These T cell receptor beta chains were read from a single sample in a study of identical twins. Each CDR3 protein is one row after TCRdb ran MiXCR on the 5' RACE reads. The sample carries roughly 540,000 distinct CDR3 sequences, around 20% recorded once. This same sample was also part of a study on T cells expressing NK-cell markers.

The sequencing input was CD4+ T cells sorted from blood. These receptors came from a woman aged 18 to 35 in good health. Each CDR3 is given with its conserved first and last residue. A D gene is named only where the DNA matches it firmly. Only some rows state a clone size, as once, few, many or a class for expanded clones.

.	TRBV7-9	TRBJ1-2	.	TGTGCCAGCAGCTTAGCGGTCAGAGCTAACTATGGCTACACCTTC	CASSLAVRANYGYTF
.	TRBV12-3/TRBV12-4	TRBJ1-2	TRBD1	TGTGCCAGCAGTCCGGGACAGCCACTGCGCTATGGCTACACCTTC	CASSPGQPLRYGYTF
few	TRBV25-1	TRBJ2-7	.	TGTGCCAGCAACCCAAGCGGGCCGGCTTCCTACGAGCAGTACTTC	CASNPSGPASYEQYF
.	TRBV9	TRBJ2-5	TRBD2	TGTGCCAGCAGCGTAGCTATGACTAGCGGGGGGCAAGAGACCCAGTACTTC	CASSVAMTSGGQETQYF
.	TRBV5-1	TRBJ1-6	.	TGCGCCAGCAGAACGCGCCAGGGGTCTTCACCCCTCCACTTT	CASRTRQGSSPLHF
.	TRBV5-1	TRBJ2-6	TRBD2	TGCGCCAGCAGCATCGAACTAGCGTCTGGGGCCAACGTCCTGACTTTC	CASSIELASGANVLTF
.	TRBV29-1	TRBJ1-6	TRBD1	TGCAGCGTGCGGGACAGGGGATATTCACCCCTCCACTTT	CSVRDRGYSPLHF
.	TRBV6-1	TRBJ2-2	.	TGTGCCACCCAGAACACCGGGGAGCTGTTTTTT	CATQNTGELFF
.	TRBV12-3/TRBV12-4	TRBJ1-1	TRBD1	TGTGCCAGCACCCTCAAGACAGGGCTATCCGCTGAAGCTTTCTTT	CASTLKTGLSAEAFF
.	TRBV5-8	TRBJ2-1	.	TGTGCCAGCAGCTCGGGGGTCAATGAGCAGTTCTTC	CASSSGVNEQFF
.	TRBV18	TRBJ2-7	.	TGTGCCAGCTCCCCCTCCATCGAGCAGTACTTC	CASSPSIEQYF
few	TRBV6-4	TRBJ2-1	.	TGTGCCAGCAGTGCGACCGGGACCACATACTACAATGAGCAGTTCTTC	CASSATGTTYYNEQFF
many	TRBV6-5	TRBJ2-1	TRBD2	TGTGCCAGCAGTTACGGAGTGGGACTAGCGGACCCCAATGAGCAGTTCTTC	CASSYGVGLADPNEQFF
.	TRBV7-3	TRBJ2-2	.	TGTGCCAGCAGCTTAAAAGTAACCCCCGGGGAGCTGTTTTTT	CASSLKVTPGELFF
.	TRBV6-1	TRBJ1-5	.	TGTGCCAGCAGTAGGAGTCAGGAGAATCAGCCCCAGCATTTT	CASSRSQENQPQHF
.	TRBV20-1	TRBJ2-7	.	TGCAGTGCTAGAGTATTCGGGGGGCCCTACGAGCAGTACTTC	CSARVFGGPYEQYF
few	TRBV4-3	TRBJ2-1	.	TGCGCCAGCAGCCAAGATCAGGGACAATACAATGAGCAGTTCTTC	CASSQDQGQYNEQFF
.	TRBV20-1	TRBJ1-4	.	TGCAGTGCTAAGAGGTCCCCAGGTGGAAAACTGTTTTTT	CSAKRSPGGKLFF
.	TRBV19	TRBJ2-1	.	TGTGCCAGTAGTATAGATCCGGGCAAGTACAATGAGCAGTTCTTC	CASSIDPGKYNEQFF
many	TRBV6-1	TRBJ1-2	.	TGTGCCAGCAGCAAGACAGCTAACTATGGCTACACCTTC	CASSKTANYGYTF
few	TRBV7-2	TRBJ2-7	.	TGTGCCAGCGGTTCAACGGACCGTTTCTACGAGCAGTACTTC	CASGSTDRFYEQYF
few	TRBV6-1	TRBJ2-1	.	TGTGCCAGCAGACCACAGGGTAGACGGTTGAATGAGCAGTTCTTC	CASRPQGRRLNEQFF
.	TRBV20-1	TRBJ2-1	.	TGCAGTGCTAGAGATACCATGGCAGCAATTGACAATGAGCAGTTCTTC	CSARDTMAAIDNEQFF
few	TRBV2	TRBJ1-2	.	TGTGCCAGCAGTGAACAGTCGGGCTACACCTTC	CASSEQSGYTF
many	TRBV12-3/TRBV12-4	TRBJ2-1	.	TGTGCCAGCAGTTCCCTTAGGGGGGGTTACGGAGAGCAGTTCTTC	CASSSLRGGYGEQFF
.	TRBV7-2	TRBJ2-1	.	TGTGCCAGCAGCTCCGATTCACTAGCCTTTGAGCAGTTCTTC	CASSSDSLAFEQFF
.	TRBV7-9	TRBJ1-2	.	TGTGCCAGCAGCTTAAGGCCGACAGAGGACTATGGCTACACCTTC	CASSLRPTEDYGYTF